The T cell receptor beta chain described here comes from a study of cytomegalovirus exposure and HLA in healthy donors (dated by TCRdb to about 2017). With respect to the entire study: According to a later analysis, one platform produced both the roughly 130 validation repertoires and the 666 repertoires of the first cohort. The study aimed to test whether cataloging public T cell receptors could reveal signatures of past pathogen exposure. Besides the first cohort of around 700 subjects, a separate validation cohort made up of some 110 different subjects was used. To predict cytomegalovirus infection status, the study brought together high-throughput TCR immunosequencing, statistical association of individual TCRs with disease status, and machine learning.

Beyond this particular receptor, the publication reports: In a later analysis, TCRs clustered in the first cohort were found to also tend to co-occur in the 120 validation repertoires, with 94% of cluster scores above 0. A later analysis had no HLA typing for the validation cohort, so co-occurrence there was scored across all 110 or so repertoires. Cytomegalovirus status was reported to be diagnosed by the classifier with high specificity and sensitivity in both the original and validation cohorts. The study listed 164 TCR beta chains as associated with cytomegalovirus. In vitro tests confirmed that a few of the cytomegalovirus-associated TCR beta chains recognize cytomegalovirus antigens. The authors suggested that the approach could potentially be generalized to other disease states and immunological phenotypes. While some public TCRs were present in many individuals, most TCR sequences turned up only very rarely across donors.

On this clone itself: The antigen it binds to is not known. Base qualities are not recorded, but no much larger clone differs from it by a single base.

Per the germline V gene, MGHRA is the CDR1 and YSYEKL is the CDR2. After removal of 2 bases from V and 8 bases from J, the junction retains 4 bases not matched to a gene. The CDR3 sequence holds 14 residues, the cysteine and phenylalanine included. Kept here is only the CDR3 DNA, which spans 42 bases and is read in frame from base 1. Libraries were made using the immunoSEQ multiplex PCR assay. Turning to the authors' computational methods: To diagnose cytomegalovirus status from the catalog of TCR beta chain sequences, a statistical classification framework was built. This immuneACCESS table, as held by TCRdb, lists in-frame sequences with V and J called but not all clones. Of the missing ones, under half trace to an unresolved V gene in checked studies; the others have no known cause. V and J calls and clone size are copied from that table; D and trimming were computed from the DNA. This sample comprises approximately 190,000 clones, approximately 84% of them detected only once. Over 5.5% of the sample comes from the top ten.

Donors formed part of the validation cohort, which comprised 95 to 150 subjects and was distinct from the first cohort of 550 to 850 subjects. The sequence was obtained from a man aged 18 to 30 in good health and CMV-seropositive. Recombination joined TRBV4-1 with TRBJ2-1, and 9 junctional nucleotides match TRBD2. The material sequenced was PBMCs. The DNA sequence is given as TGCGCCAGCAGCCAAACGGGACTAGCCTATGAGCAGTTCTTC. Protein translation: CASSQTGLAYEQFF.